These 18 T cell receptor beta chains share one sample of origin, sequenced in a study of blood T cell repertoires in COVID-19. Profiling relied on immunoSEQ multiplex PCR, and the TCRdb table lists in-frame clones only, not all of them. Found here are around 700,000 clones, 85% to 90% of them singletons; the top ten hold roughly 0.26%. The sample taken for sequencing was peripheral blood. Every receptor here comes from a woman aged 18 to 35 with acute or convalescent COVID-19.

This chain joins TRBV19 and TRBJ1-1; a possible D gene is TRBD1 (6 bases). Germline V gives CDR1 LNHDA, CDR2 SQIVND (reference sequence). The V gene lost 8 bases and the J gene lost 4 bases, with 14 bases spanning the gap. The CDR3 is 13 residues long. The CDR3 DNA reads TGTGCCAGTCGCGTCCAGGGGCCCACTGAAGCTTTCTTT. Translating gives CASRVQGPTEAFF.

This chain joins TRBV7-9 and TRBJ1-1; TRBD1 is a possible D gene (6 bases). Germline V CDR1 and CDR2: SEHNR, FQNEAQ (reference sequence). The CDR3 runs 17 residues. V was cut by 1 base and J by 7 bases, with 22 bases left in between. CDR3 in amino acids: CASSLVGRGLLVGEAFF. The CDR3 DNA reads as TGTGCCAGCAGCTTAGTGGGCAGGGGCCTCCTCGTGGGTGAAGCTTTCTTT.

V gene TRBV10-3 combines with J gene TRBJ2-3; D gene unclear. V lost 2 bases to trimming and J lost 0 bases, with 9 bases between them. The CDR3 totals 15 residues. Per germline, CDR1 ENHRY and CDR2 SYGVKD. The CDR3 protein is CAISETDTSTDTQYF. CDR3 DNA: TGTGCCATCAGTGAGACCGATACTAGCACAGATACGCAGTATTTT.

The CDR3 region is CASSLEGVRDTQYF. DNA for the CDR3: TGCGCCAGCAGCTTGGAAGGGGTCCGCGATACGCAGTATTTT. This chain joins TRBV5-1 and TRBJ2-3, with a tentative D call TRBD1 (5 bases). The CDR3 runs to 14 residues. Germline lookup yields CDR1 SGHRS and CDR2 YFSETQ. Trimming took 0 bases from V and 6 from J, leaving 11 bases between them.

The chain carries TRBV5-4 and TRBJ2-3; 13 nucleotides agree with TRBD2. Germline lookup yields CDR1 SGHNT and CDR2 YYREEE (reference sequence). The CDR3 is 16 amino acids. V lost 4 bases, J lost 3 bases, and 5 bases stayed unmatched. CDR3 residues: CASSAGLAGITDTQYF. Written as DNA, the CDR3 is TGTGCCAGCAGCGCGGGACTAGCGGGAATAACAGATACGCAGTATTTT.

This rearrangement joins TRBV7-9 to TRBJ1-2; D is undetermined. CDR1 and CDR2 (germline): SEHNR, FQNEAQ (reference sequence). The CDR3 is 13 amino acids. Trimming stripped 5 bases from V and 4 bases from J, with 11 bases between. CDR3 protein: CASSPPTFYGYTF. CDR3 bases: TGTGCCAGCAGCCCCCCTACCTTCTATGGCTACACCTTC.

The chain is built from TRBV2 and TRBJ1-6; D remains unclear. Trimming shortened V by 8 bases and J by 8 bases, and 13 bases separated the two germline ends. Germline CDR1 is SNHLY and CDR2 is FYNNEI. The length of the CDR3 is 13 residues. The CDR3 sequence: CASVDRRDSPLHF. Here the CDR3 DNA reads TGTGCCAGCGTGGACCGGCGGGATTCACCCCTCCACTTT.

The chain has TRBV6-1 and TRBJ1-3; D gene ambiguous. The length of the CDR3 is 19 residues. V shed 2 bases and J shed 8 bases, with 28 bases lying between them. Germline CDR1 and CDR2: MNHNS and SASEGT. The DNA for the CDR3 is TGTGCCAGCAGTGAAAAGAGGGTTGTAGGTCTCTCCGCTAGGGACACCATATATTTT. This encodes CASSEKRVVGLSARDTIYF.

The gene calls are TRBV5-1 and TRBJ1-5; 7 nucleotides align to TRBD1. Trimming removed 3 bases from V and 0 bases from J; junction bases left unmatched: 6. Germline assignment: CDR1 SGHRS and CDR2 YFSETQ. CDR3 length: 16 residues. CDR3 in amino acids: CASSYRTGDSNQPQHF. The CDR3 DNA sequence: TGCGCCAGCAGCTACCGGACAGGCGATAGCAATCAGCCCCAGCATTTT.

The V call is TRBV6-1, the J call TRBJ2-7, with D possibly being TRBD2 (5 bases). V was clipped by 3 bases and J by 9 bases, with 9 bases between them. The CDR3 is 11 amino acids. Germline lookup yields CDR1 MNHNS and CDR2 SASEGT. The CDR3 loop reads CASSDGIRQYF. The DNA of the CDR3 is TGTGCCAGCAGTGACGGGATTCGGCAGTACTTC.

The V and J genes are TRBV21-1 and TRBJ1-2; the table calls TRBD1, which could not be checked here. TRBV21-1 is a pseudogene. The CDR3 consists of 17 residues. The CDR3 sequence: CASSKALTGGFDYGYTF. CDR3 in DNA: TGTGCCAGCAGCAAAGCGCTTACAGGGGGCTTTGACTATGGCTACACCTTC.

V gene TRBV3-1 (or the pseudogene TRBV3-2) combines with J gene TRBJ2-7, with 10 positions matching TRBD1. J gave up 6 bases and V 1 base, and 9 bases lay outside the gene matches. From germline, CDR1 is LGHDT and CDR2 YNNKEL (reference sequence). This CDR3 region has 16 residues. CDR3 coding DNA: TGTGCCAGCAGCCAAGGTATAAGGGACAGGGGTAGCGAGCAGTACTTC. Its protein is CASSQGIRDRGSEQYF.

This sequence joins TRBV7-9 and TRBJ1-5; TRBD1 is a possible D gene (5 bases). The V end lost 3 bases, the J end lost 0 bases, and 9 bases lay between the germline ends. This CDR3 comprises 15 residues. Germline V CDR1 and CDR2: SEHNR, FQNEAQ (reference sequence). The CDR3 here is CASSFAGDSNQPQHF. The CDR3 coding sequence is TGTGCCAGCAGCTTTGCGGGGGATAGCAATCAGCCCCAGCATTTT.

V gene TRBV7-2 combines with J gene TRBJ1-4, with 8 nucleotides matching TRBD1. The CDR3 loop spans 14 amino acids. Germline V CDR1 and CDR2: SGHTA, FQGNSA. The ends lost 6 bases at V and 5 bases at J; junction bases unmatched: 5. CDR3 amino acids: CASSNSGGNEKLFF. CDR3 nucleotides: TGTGCCAGCAGTAACTCAGGGGGCAATGAAAAACTGTTTTTT.

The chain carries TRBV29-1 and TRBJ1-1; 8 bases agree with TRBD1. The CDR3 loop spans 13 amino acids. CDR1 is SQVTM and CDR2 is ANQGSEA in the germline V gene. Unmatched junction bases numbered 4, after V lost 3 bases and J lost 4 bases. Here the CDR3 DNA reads TGCAGCGTTGACCCTGGACAGGGCACTGAAGCTTTCTTT. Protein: CSVDPGQGTEAFF.

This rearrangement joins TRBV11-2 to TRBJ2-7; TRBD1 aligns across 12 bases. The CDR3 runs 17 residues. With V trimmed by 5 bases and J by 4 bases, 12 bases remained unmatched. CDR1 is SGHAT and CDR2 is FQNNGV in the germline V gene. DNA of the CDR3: TGTGCCAGCAGCCTTGTCCCGGGACAGGGGGCTTTATACGAGCAGTACTTC. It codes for CASSLVPGQGALYEQYF.

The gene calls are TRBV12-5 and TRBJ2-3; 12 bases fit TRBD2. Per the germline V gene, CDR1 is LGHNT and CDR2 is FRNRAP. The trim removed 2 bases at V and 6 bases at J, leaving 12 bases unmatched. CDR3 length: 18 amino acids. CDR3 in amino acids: CASGLILVGLAGGDTQYF. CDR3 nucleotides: TGTGCTAGTGGTTTGATATTGGTCGGGCTAGCGGGGGGGGATACGCAGTATTTT.

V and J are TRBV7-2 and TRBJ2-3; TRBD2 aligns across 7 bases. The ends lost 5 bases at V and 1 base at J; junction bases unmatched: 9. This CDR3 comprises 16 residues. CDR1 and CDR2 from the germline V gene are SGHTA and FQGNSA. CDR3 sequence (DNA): TGTGCCAGCAGCCCAGGCGTTAGCGGGCGCACAGATACGCAGTATTTT. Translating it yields CASSPGVSGRTDTQYF.